Below are 24 T cell receptor beta chains sequenced from a single sample in a study of cytomegalovirus exposure and HLA in healthy donors. 13 Jbeta primers and 60 Vbeta primers were used for the PCR. The data were produced by immunoSEQ multiplex PCR, yet TCRdb's version contains in-frame clones alone and is incomplete. The sample lists about 98,000 clones; around 72% were seen once. Source material: PBMCs. These receptor sequences come from a man aged 18 to 30 in good health and CMV-seropositive.

This clone was observed a few times. This chain uses TRBV10-2 with TRBJ1-3; 8 nucleotides match TRBD1. Germline V gene lookup returns CDR1 WSHSY and CDR2 SAAADI. The length of the CDR3 is 14 residues. V gave up 5 bases and J gave up 4 bases; unmatched junction bases: 4. The CDR3 DNA reads TGCGCCAGCAGTCGGGGACAGGACGGAAACACCATATATTTT. Translating gives CASSRGQDGNTIYF.

This clone has more than one count but fewer than ten. The chain joins TRBV27 to TRBJ2-3; weak D call: TRBD2 (6 bases). The CDR3 runs to 14 residues. V was clipped by 4 bases and J by 3 bases, with 11 bases between them. Germline V gene lookup returns CDR1 MNHEY and CDR2 SMNVEV (reference sequence). This CDR3 is CASSWTGGTDTQYF. The CDR3 nucleotides read TGTGCCAGCAGTTGGACCGGAGGGACAGATACGCAGTATTTT.

This clone was observed a handful of times. The chain carries TRBV30 and TRBJ1-3, with D maybe TRBD1 (6 bases). V lost 2 bases and J 0 bases, leaving 11 bases between the germline ends. The germline CDR1 and CDR2 sequences are GTSNPN and SVGIG (reference sequence). The CDR3 is 15 amino acids. CDR3 in DNA: TGTGCCTGGAGTAAACAGGGAATCTCTGGAAACACCATATATTTT. Translation: CAWSKQGISGNTIYF.

This clone was recorded once. J is TRBJ2-7 and V is TRBV19, with TRBD1 identical over 9 bases. The CDR3 consists of 15 residues. Trimming at V came to 2 bases and at J to 3 bases, leaving 5 bases not matched to a gene. The germline V gene encodes CDR1 LNHDA and CDR2 SQIVND (reference sequence). This chain's CDR3 is CASSIRGQGLYEQYF. In DNA, the CDR3 is TGTGCCAGTAGTATAAGGGGACAGGGACTCTACGAGCAGTACTTC.

V usage is TRBV7-9 and J usage is TRBJ2-6; D is uncertain. The length of the CDR3 is 15 residues. Deletions cut 8 bases from V and 5 bases from J, with 16 bases between. CDR1 and CDR2 (germline): SEHNR, FQNEAQ (reference sequence). DNA of the CDR3: TGTGCCAGCTCCGGAAGTGACTGGTGGGCCAACGTCCTGACTTTC. It is translated as CASSGSDWWANVLTF.

The chain couples TRBV6-6 to TRBJ2-7, with no clear D. There are 16 residues in the CDR3. V lost 6 bases, J lost 0 bases, and 18 bases lay in between. Germline CDR1 MNHNY, CDR2 SVGAGI (reference sequence). CDR3 amino acids: CASSIIGASFSYEQYF. CDR3 nucleotide sequence: TGTGCCAGCAGCATTATTGGAGCTTCCTTCTCCTACGAGCAGTACTTC.

The V and J genes are TRBV5-8 and TRBJ1-1; 8 bases agree with TRBD1. The CDR3 has 14 residues. The V gene end was trimmed by 4 bases and the J gene end by 5 bases; junction bases not matched to a gene: 7. The germline gives CDR1 SGHTS, CDR2 YDEGEE. Here the CDR3 reads CASSVTGGRTEAFF. CDR3 sequence (DNA): TGTGCCAGCAGCGTAACAGGGGGTAGGACTGAAGCTTTCTTT.

The chain is built from TRBV5-1 and TRBJ2-7, with 8 bases matching TRBD1. This CDR3 is built from 15 residues. From germline, CDR1 is SGHRS and CDR2 YFSETQ. V was clipped by 4 bases and J by 1 base; unmatched bases: 7. CDR3 bases: TGCGCCAGCAGCCGCCAGGGACAGGAGTCCTACGAGCAGTACTTC. Encoded protein: CASSRQGQESYEQYF.

A few counts support this clone. This chain joins TRBV27 and TRBJ2-1, with 8 bases lining up with TRBD2. Trimming at V came to 3 bases and at J to 5 bases, leaving 12 bases not matched to a gene. CDR1 MNHEY and CDR2 SMNVEV come from the germline V gene (reference sequence). There are 17 residues in the CDR3. The CDR3 reads CASSFDLRGVPHNEQFF. As DNA, the CDR3 is TGTGCCAGCAGTTTCGACTTGCGGGGGGTACCCCACAATGAGCAGTTCTTC.

The rearrangement joins TRBV5-5 to TRBJ1-1; D gene unclear. The germline V gene encodes CDR1 SGHKS and CDR2 YYEKEE (reference sequence). V was pared by 4 bases and J by 2 bases, with 9 bases between. This CDR3 is built from 13 residues. CDR3 region: CASSPWANTEAFF. The CDR3 nucleotides read TGTGCCAGCAGCCCGTGGGCTAACACTGAAGCTTTCTTT.

The chain has TRBV7-3 and TRBJ2-3, with D possibly being TRBD1 (5 bases). The germline V and J ends were trimmed by 6 bases and 1 base, with 14 bases remaining between them. Germline lookup yields CDR1 SGHTA and CDR2 FQGTGA. The CDR3 length is 15 residues. This chain's CDR3 is CASRFSDRGTDTQYF. CDR3 nucleotide sequence: TGTGCCAGCAGGTTCTCTGACAGAGGCACAGATACGCAGTATTTT.

This clone was seen more than once but under ten times. The chain combines TRBV7-9 with TRBJ1-5; a weak D match, TRBD1 (6 bases). Germline assignment: CDR1 SEHNR and CDR2 FQNEAQ (reference sequence). V was trimmed by 5 bases and J by 6 bases, leaving 14 bases between them. This CDR3 spans 14 amino acids. CDR3 sequence reads: CASSEGGFGQPQHF. CDR3 in DNA: TGTGCCAGCAGCGAGGGGGGGTTCGGTCAGCCCCAGCATTTT. Combining the CDR3 with reference TRBV7-9 and TRBJ1-5 gives the whole variable domain DTGVSQNPRHKITKRGQNVTFRCDPISEHNRLYWYRQTLGQGPEFLTYFQNEAQLEKSRLLSDRFSAERPKGSFSTLEIQRTEQGDSAMYLCASSEGGFGQPQHFGDGTRLSIL.

The table lists this clone with a count of one. V is TRBV5-6 and J is TRBJ1-2; D unclear. This CDR3 spans 15 amino acids. Germline loops: CDR1 SGHDT, CDR2 YYEEEE. Trimming took off 6 bases at V and 4 bases at J, with 19 bases between the two ends. The CDR3 nucleotides read TGTGCCAGCAACCCTATCCAAACCCCCATCTATGGCTACACCTTC. Encoded protein: CASNPIQTPIYGYTF.

The CDR3 DNA reads TGTGCCAGCAGTTTAAGACAGGGGGAAACTGGAAACACCATATATTTT. Its translation is CASSLRQGETGNTIYF. The chain carries TRBV28 and TRBJ1-3; 9 bases are shared with TRBD1. Germline lookup yields CDR1 MDHEN and CDR2 SYDVKM. V was clipped by 2 bases and J by 2 bases; unmatched bases: 4. The CDR3 spans 16 residues.

This clone showed up just a few times. The rearrangement joins TRBV2 to TRBJ2-1; D gene unclear. The CDR3 is 15 amino acids. V was shortened by 8 bases and J by 4 bases, with 18 bases between the two germline ends. Germline V CDR1 and CDR2: SNHLY, FYNNEI. For the CDR3, the DNA is TGTGCCAGCCGGCAAACTGACTCATATTACAATGAGCAGTTCTTC. As protein: CASRQTDSYYNEQFF. Together with reference TRBV2 and TRBJ2-1, the CDR3 gives the full variable domain: EPEVTQTPSHQVTQMGQEVILRCVPISNHLYFYWYRQILGQKVEFLVSFYNNEISEKSEIFDDQFSVERPDGSNFTLKIRSTKLEDSAMYFCASRQTDSYYNEQFFGPGTRLTVL.

This sequence joins TRBV20-1 and TRBJ1-2, with D unclear. This CDR3 spans 11 amino acids. Germline CDR1 reads DFQATT; CDR2 reads SNEGSKA (reference sequence). Trimming took 7 bases from V and 7 from J, leaving 13 bases between them. This CDR3 reads CSEGIRGGYTF. CDR3 coding DNA: TGCAGTGAGGGAATCCGGGGTGGCTACACCTTC.

This chain uses TRBV4-2 with TRBJ1-2; TRBD1 matches 7 bases. The germline V gene encodes CDR1 LGHNA and CDR2 YNFKEQ. J lost 6 bases, V lost 0 bases, and 7 bases had no gene match. This CDR3 has 15 amino acids. The CDR3 loop is CASSQDRATGDGYTF. The CDR3 DNA reads TGTGCCAGCAGCCAAGATCGGGCTACAGGGGATGGCTACACCTTC.

The chain joins TRBV10-3 to TRBJ2-7; D not certain. CDR1 ENHRY and CDR2 SYGVKD come from the germline V gene. V was cut by 4 bases and J by 2 bases, with 12 bases left in between. The length of the CDR3 is 14 residues. The CDR3 DNA reads as TGTGCCATCAGTGTGGCAGCGAGGACCTACGAGCAGTACTTC. It specifies CAISVAARTYEQYF.

V is TRBV6-5 and J is TRBJ2-7; the D gene is possibly TRBD2 (6 bases). V lost 4 bases, J lost 0 bases, and 13 bases lay in between. From germline, CDR1 is MNHEY and CDR2 SVGAGI. The CDR3 contains 15 residues. Written as DNA, the CDR3 is TGTGCCAGCAGTTCCCTAGAGGGAGGCTCCTACGAGCAGTACTTC. Its protein product is CASSSLEGGSYEQYF.

The chain employs TRBV5-1 and TRBJ1-4, with unresolved D. V lost 0 bases, J lost 7 bases, and 13 bases lay in between. This CDR3 has 15 residues. Germline values: CDR1 SGHRS, CDR2 YFSETQ. As DNA, the CDR3 is TGCGCCAGCAGCTTGGACAGCTCACTCGGTGAAAAACTGTTTTTT. Translating gives CASSLDSSLGEKLFF.

As to this clone: No conserved phenylalanine or tryptophan is present at the end of the CDR3, so a read error is the likely explanation. The genes are TRBV4-2 and TRBJ1-4, with D perhaps matching TRBD1 (5 bases). In germline, CDR1 is LGHNA, CDR2 YNFKEQ. Trimming shortened V by 0 bases and J by 3 bases, and 14 bases separated the two germline ends. The CDR3 loop spans 17 amino acids. CDR3 amino acids: CASSQDRGTGANEKLFL. The CDR3, as DNA: TGTGCCAGCAGCCAAGATAGAGGGACGGGAGCTAATGAAAAACTGTTTTTG.

The V and J genes are TRBV7-9 and TRBJ2-7; 8 bases agree with TRBD1. This CDR3 has 15 amino acids. The germline V gene has CDR1 SEHNR and CDR2 FQNEAQ (reference sequence). The junction had 8 bases not matched to a gene; V was cut back by 5 bases and J by 2 bases. CDR3: CASSPPGGGAYEQYF. The CDR3 DNA reads TGTGCCAGCAGCCCTCCAGGGGGCGGGGCCTACGAGCAGTACTTC.

The chain is built from TRBV6-6 and TRBJ2-1, with 13 bases that match TRBD2. CDR3 length equals 15 residues. J gave up 3 bases and V 6 bases, and 2 bases lay outside the gene matches. Germline V gene lookup returns CDR1 MNHNY and CDR2 SVGAGI (reference sequence). The DNA for the CDR3 is TGTGCCAGCAGCTGGACTAGCGGGGGCTACAATGAGCAGTTCTTC. Protein: CASSWTSGGYNEQFF.

This sequence joins TRBV5-6 and TRBJ2-3, with 7 bases fitting TRBD1. Germline CDR1 reads SGHDT; CDR2 reads YYEEEE. V was clipped by 1 base and J by 3 bases; unmatched bases: 2. The CDR3 totals 14 residues. CDR3 region: CASSLPGGTDTQYF. The CDR3 DNA reads TGTGCCAGCAGCTTGCCAGGGGGTACAGATACGCAGTATTTT.